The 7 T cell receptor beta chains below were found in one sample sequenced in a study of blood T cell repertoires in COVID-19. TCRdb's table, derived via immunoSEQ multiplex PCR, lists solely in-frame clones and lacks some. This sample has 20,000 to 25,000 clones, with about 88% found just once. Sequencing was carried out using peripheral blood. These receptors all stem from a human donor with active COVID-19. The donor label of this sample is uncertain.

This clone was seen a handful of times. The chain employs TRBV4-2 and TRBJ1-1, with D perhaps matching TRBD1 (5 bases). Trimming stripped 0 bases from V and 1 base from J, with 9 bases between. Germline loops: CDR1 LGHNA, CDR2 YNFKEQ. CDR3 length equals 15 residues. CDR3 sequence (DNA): TGTGCCAGCAGCCAAGATCGCCAGGGGAACACTGAAGCTTTCTTT. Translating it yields CASSQDRQGNTEAFF.

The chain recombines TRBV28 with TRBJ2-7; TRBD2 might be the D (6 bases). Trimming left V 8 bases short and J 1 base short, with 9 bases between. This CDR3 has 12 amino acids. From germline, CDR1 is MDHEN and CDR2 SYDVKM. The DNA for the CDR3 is TGTGCCAGCGGGGACTTTTCCTACGAGCAGTACTTC. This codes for CASGDFSYEQYF.

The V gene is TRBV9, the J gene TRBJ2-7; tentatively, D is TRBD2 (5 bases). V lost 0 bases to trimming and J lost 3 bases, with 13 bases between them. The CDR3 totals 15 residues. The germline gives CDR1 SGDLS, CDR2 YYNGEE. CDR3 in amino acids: CASSVAVAGVYEQYF. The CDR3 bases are TGTGCCAGCAGCGTAGCTGTCGCCGGGGTCTACGAGCAGTACTTC.

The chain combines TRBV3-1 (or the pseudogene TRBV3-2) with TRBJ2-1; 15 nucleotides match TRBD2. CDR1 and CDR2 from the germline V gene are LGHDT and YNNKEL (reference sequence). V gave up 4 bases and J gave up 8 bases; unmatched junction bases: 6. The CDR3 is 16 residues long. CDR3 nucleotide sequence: TGTGCCAGCAGCCCCAGGACTAGCGGGGGGGCCTATGAGCAGTTCTTC. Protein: CASSPRTSGGAYEQFF.

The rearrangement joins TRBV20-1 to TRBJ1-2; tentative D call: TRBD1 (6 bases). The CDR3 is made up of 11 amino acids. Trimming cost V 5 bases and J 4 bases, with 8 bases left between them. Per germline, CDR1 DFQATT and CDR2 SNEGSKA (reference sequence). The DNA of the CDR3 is TGCAGTGCTGGCAGGGGCTATGGCTACACCTTC. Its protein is CSAGRGYGYTF.

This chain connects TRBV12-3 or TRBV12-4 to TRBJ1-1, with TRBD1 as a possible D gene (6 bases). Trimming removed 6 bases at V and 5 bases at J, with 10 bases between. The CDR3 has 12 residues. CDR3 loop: CASSIQGTEAFF. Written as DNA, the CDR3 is TGTGCCAGCAGCATACAGGGAACTGAAGCTTTCTTT.

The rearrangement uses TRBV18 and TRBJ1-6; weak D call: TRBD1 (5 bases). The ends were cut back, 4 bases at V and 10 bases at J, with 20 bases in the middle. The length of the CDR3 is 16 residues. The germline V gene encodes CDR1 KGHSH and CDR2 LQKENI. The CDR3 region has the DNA TGTGCCAGCTCACGGGGCCTCTTGGGGTACAACTCACCCCTCCACTTT. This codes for CASSRGLLGYNSPLHF.